Reported below is one T cell receptor beta chain. These data are taken from a study of blood T cell repertoires in COVID-19. Study in general: COVID-19 samples, acute and convalescent, were from the United States, Italy and Spain. T cells, B-cell-depleted T cells, or PBMCs provided the cDNA or gDNA that served as material.

V gave up 1 base and J gave up 4 bases, with 17 bases separating them. CDR1 is KGHSH and CDR2 is LQKENI in the germline V gene. The CDR3 runs 16 residues. Original methodology: Estimates of nucleated cell counts were drawn from the amplification of reference gene primers. Only in-frame clones appear in the TCRdb table, and some are missing; sequencing was by immunoSEQ multiplex PCR. V and J calls plus clone size are reproduced from that table; the DNA served to infer D and trimming. Of 90,000 to 110,000 clones in the sample, about 85% were seen once. This clonotype was sampled from a man aged 50 to 59 with acute or convalescent COVID-19. The sequenced sample consisted of peripheral blood. The chain employs TRBV18 and TRBJ2-7; D might be TRBD2 (6 bases). The CDR3 DNA sequence: TGTGCCAGCTCACCACTTAAAACTAGCCGAAATTACGAGCAGTACTTC. This sequence encodes CASSPLKTSRNYEQYF. The full variable domain, in which reference TRBV18 and TRBJ2-7 provide the parts outside the CDR3, is NAGVMQNPRHLVRRRGQEARLRCSPMKGHSHVYWYRQLPEEGLKFMVYLQKENIIDESGMPKERFSAEFPKEGPSILRIQQVVRGDSAAYFCASSPLKTSRNYEQYFGPGTRLTVT.